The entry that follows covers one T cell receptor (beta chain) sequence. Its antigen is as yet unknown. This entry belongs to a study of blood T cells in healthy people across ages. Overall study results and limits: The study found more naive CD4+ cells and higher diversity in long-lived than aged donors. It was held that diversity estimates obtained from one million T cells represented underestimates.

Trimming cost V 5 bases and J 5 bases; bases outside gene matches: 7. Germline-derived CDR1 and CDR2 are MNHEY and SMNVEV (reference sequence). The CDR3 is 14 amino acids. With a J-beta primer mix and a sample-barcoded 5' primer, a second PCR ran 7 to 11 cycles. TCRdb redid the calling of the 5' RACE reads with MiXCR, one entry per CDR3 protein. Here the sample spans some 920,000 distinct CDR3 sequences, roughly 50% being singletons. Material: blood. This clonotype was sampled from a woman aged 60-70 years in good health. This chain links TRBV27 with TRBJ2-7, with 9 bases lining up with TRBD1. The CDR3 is CASSLNRGRDEQYF. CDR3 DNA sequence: TGTGCCAGCAGTCTAAACAGGGGGCGAGACGAGCAGTACTTC.